This T cell receptor beta chain derives from a study of post-analysis software for immune sequencing data. At the level of the study: Several disease courses (relapsing-remitting, secondary progressive and progressive-relapsing) of multiple sclerosis were included. Findings of the study overall: In patients, a few TRBV segments were more frequent than in controls, with TRBV5-6, TRBV5-1 and TRBV20-1 among them.

CDR3 size: 14 residues. Germline V gene sequence: CDR1 DFQATT, CDR2 SNEGSKA (reference sequence). V shed 3 bases and J shed 0 bases, with 11 bases lying between them. Of note for this clonotype: The antigen remains undetermined.

Libraries were made from TCR beta cDNA, and they carried unique molecular identifiers. cDNA molecules numbering approximately 500,000 came from approximately 0.91 to 9.4 million T cells. Via MiXCR, TCRdb re-called the PCR reads, giving one row per CDR3 protein. This sample has 150,000 to 200,000 distinct CDR3 sequences, with approximately 30% found just once. The chain has TRBV20-1 and TRBJ1-1; a weak D match, TRBD1 (6 bases). This TCR came from a girl aged 10 to 17 with multiple sclerosis. Material: blood. The CDR3 loop is CSASLGGMNTEAFF. The CDR3 DNA follows: TGCAGTGCTAGTCTCGGGGGCATGAACACTGAAGCTTTCTTT.